Presented here are 16 T cell receptor beta chains from one specimen sequenced in a study of cytomegalovirus exposure and HLA in healthy donors. Vbeta (60) and Jbeta (13) primers were used in the PCR. Measured with immunoSEQ multiplex PCR; TCRdb has only the in-frame clones, and not every one. The table records roughly 190,000 clones, approximately 80% of them present only once. Sequenced sample: PBMCs. The receptors here all came from a woman aged 45-59 years in good health and CMV-seropositive.

This chain connects TRBV29-1 to TRBJ1-1, with 7 bases aligning to TRBD1. The CDR3 extends over 13 amino acids. Germline V gene data show CDR1 as SQVTM and CDR2 as ANQGSEA. V gave up 5 bases and J gave up 1 base; unmatched junction bases: 4. This CDR3 is CSVTGQWNTEAFF. The CDR3 nucleotides are TGCAGCGTTACGGGACAGTGGAACACTGAAGCTTTCTTT.

This clone was found a few times. The chain uses TRBV6-5 and TRBJ2-7; 10 bases map to TRBD1. V lost 4 bases to trimming and J lost 3 bases; unmatched junction nucleotides: 0. Per germline, CDR1 MNHEY and CDR2 SVGAGI. The CDR3 has 13 residues. CDR3 loop: CASSWTGGYEQYF. The CDR3 nucleotides are TGTGCCAGCAGTTGGACAGGGGGCTACGAGCAGTACTTC.

This clone was observed a handful of times. This chain joins TRBV5-1 and TRBJ1-1; weak D call: TRBD1 (6 bases). Trimming stripped 3 bases from V and 0 bases from J, with 9 bases between. This CDR3 has 14 residues. The germline CDR1 and CDR2 sequences are SGHRS and YFSETQ. The CDR3 is CASSSTGMNTEAFF. The CDR3 DNA reads TGCGCCAGCAGCTCTACAGGGATGAACACTGAAGCTTTCTTT.

The V call is TRBV6-6, the J call TRBJ2-7; TRBD1 matches at 12 bases. CDR1 is MNHNY and CDR2 is SVGAGI in the germline V gene (reference sequence). V lost 1 base, J lost 7 bases, and 5 bases stayed unmatched. The CDR3 runs to 15 residues. The DNA of the CDR3 is TGTGCCAGCAGTTACTGGGACAGGGGGCGACGAGAGCAGTACTTC. It codes for CASSYWDRGRREQYF.

The chain employs TRBV4-2 and TRBJ1-5; no reliable D call. The germline V gene encodes CDR1 LGHNA and CDR2 YNFKEQ. The CDR3 sequence is 16 residues long. V shed 0 bases and J shed 2 bases, with 11 bases lying between them. In nucleotides, the CDR3 is TGTGCCAGCAGCCAAGAAAGTGCGATACGCAATCAGCCCCAGCATTTT. Its translation: CASSQESAIRNQPQHF.

This clone came up once. The chain joins TRBV9 to TRBJ1-3; the D is unclear. V dropped 3 bases and J dropped 0 bases, with 13 bases sitting between them. CDR1 SGDLS and CDR2 YYNGEE come from the germline V gene. The CDR3 runs to 16 residues. CDR3 coding DNA: TGTGCCAGCAGCGCAATGACTCCGAGCTCTGGAAACACCATATATTTT. It specifies CASSAMTPSSGNTIYF.

The rearrangement links TRBV19 to TRBJ2-4; TRBD2 might be the D (7 bases). Between the trimmed V and J ends, which lost 10 bases and 0 bases, there was a span of 19 bases. From germline, CDR1 is LNHDA and CDR2 SQIVND (reference sequence). CDR3 length: 16 amino acids. This CDR3 reads CATGGGTFLAKNIQYF. CDR3 nucleotides: TGTGCCACGGGGGGAGGGACATTCCTAGCCAAAAACATTCAGTACTTC.

This clone appeared a few times. The chain uses TRBV2 and TRBJ1-1; 7 bases line up with TRBD1. The CDR3 loop spans 15 amino acids. Germline lookup yields CDR1 SNHLY and CDR2 FYNNEI. J lost 4 bases, V lost 4 bases, and 9 bases had no gene match. DNA of the CDR3: TGTGCCAGCAGTGTTCAGACAGGGAGGACCACTGAAGCTTTCTTT. Protein sequence: CASSVQTGRTTEAFF.

J is TRBJ1-2 and V is TRBV5-4; TRBD1 might be the D (6 bases). Germline CDR1 reads SGHNT; CDR2 reads YYREEE (reference sequence). The ends were cut back, 4 bases at V and 5 bases at J, with 12 bases in the middle. The CDR3 has 13 amino acids. Here the CDR3 DNA reads TGTGCCAGCAGCCAGAACAGGGATTATGGCTACACCTTC. As protein: CASSQNRDYGYTF. The variable domain in full, completed from reference TRBV5-4 and TRBJ1-2, reads ETGVTQSPTHLIKTRGQQVTLRCSSQSGHNTVSWYQQALGQGPQFIFQYYREEENGRGNFPPRFSGLQFPNYSSELNVNALELDDSALYLCASSQNRDYGYTFGSGTRLTVV.

This chain links TRBV2 with TRBJ1-3; D gene unclear. V was cut by 2 bases and J by 6 bases, with 11 bases left in between. This CDR3 is built from 14 residues. Germline CDR1 and CDR2: SNHLY and FYNNEI. The CDR3 protein is CASSEIPRENTIYF. The CDR3 DNA sequence: TGTGCCAGCAGTGAAATCCCGAGGGAAAACACCATATATTTT. The complete variable domain, with remaining parts taken from reference TRBV2 and TRBJ1-3, reads EPEVTQTPSHQVTQMGQEVILRCVPISNHLYFYWYRQILGQKVEFLVSFYNNEISEKSEIFDDQFSVERPDGSNFTLKIRSTKLEDSAMYFCASSEIPRENTIYFGEGSWLTVV.

J is TRBJ2-1 and V is TRBV5-4, with D perhaps TRBD2 (7 bases). The germline CDR1 and CDR2 sequences are SGHNT and YYREEE (reference sequence). The CDR3 is 12 amino acids. Deletions cut 7 bases from V and 7 bases from J, with 12 bases between. The CDR3 sequence is CASGGAVNEQFF. As DNA, the CDR3 is TGTGCCAGCGGGGGGGCCGTAAATGAGCAGTTCTTC.

The rearrangement links TRBV7-6 to TRBJ1-1, with TRBD1 matching over 8 bases. V dropped 5 bases and J dropped 0; count of bases not matched to a gene: 2. The germline V gene has CDR1 SGHVS and CDR2 FNYEAQ. The CDR3 sequence is 14 residues long. The CDR3 loop is CASSLQGVNTEAFF. Written as DNA, the CDR3 is TGTGCCAGCAGCCTACAGGGGGTGAACACTGAAGCTTTCTTT.

This clone was counted only a few times. This sequence joins TRBV10-2 and TRBJ2-7; 11 nucleotides line up with TRBD2. CDR1 and CDR2 (germline): WSHSY, SAAADI. The ends lost 6 bases at V and 4 bases at J; junction bases unmatched: 8. The CDR3 extends over 15 amino acids. The CDR3 sequence: CASRNPLAGEYEQYF. Here the CDR3 DNA reads TGCGCCAGCAGGAACCCACTAGCGGGAGAGTACGAGCAGTACTTC.

The chain combines TRBV19 with TRBJ2-7, with D perhaps TRBD1 (5 bases). The CDR3 has 15 residues. Trimming took off 3 bases at V and 2 bases at J, with 14 bases between the two ends. The germline gives CDR1 LNHDA, CDR2 SQIVND (reference sequence). The CDR3 DNA follows: TGTGCCAGTAGTATCCTTAAGGGGCAGACCTACGAGCAGTACTTC. Protein sequence: CASSILKGQTYEQYF.

The chain links TRBV6-1 to TRBJ1-1; 8 bases fit TRBD1. Germline V gene lookup returns CDR1 MNHNS and CDR2 SASEGT. V lost 7 bases and J lost 0; bases outside the gene matches: 7. This CDR3 has 15 amino acids. The CDR3 is CASNPTGDVNTEAFF. CDR3 in DNA: TGTGCCAGCAACCCGACAGGGGATGTGAACACTGAAGCTTTCTTT.

The chain recombines TRBV6-6 with TRBJ1-5, with a tentative D call TRBD1 (5 bases). There are 16 residues in the CDR3. Deletions cut 7 bases from V and 0 bases from J, with 16 bases between. Germline assignment: CDR1 MNHNY and CDR2 SVGAGI (reference sequence). CDR3 nucleotides: TGTGCCAGCACCGGGCAGGACAACCTTAGCAATCAGCCCCAGCATTTT. It specifies CASTGQDNLSNQPQHF.